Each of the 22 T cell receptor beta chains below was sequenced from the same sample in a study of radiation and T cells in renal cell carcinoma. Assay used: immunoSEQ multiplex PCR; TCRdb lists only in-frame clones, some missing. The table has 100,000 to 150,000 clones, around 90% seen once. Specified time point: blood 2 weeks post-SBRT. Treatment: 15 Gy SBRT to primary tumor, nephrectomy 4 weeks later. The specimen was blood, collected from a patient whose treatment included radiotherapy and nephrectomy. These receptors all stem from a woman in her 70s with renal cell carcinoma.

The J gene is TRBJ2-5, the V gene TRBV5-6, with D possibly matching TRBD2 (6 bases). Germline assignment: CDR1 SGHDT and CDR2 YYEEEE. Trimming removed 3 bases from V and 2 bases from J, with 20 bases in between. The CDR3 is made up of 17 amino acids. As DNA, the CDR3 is TGTGCCAGCAGCTCCCTTCGCCTGGCGGGGACTCAAGAGACCCAGTACTTC. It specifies CASSSLRLAGTQETQYF. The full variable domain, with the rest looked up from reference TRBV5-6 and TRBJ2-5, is DAGVTQSPTHLIKTRGQQVTLRCSPKSGHDTVSWYQQALGQGPQFIFQYYEEEERQRGNFPDRFSGHQFPNYSSELNVNALLLGDSALYLCASSSLRLAGTQETQYFGPGTRLLVL.

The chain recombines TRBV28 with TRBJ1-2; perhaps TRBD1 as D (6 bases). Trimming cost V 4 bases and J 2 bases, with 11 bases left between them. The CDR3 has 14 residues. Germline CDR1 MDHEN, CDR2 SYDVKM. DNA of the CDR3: TGTGCCAGCAGTTCGGGACACCTGAACTATGGCTACACCTTC. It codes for CASSSGHLNYGYTF.

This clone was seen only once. The CDR3 DNA reads as TGTGCCAGCAGTTTAATATCGGATGAGCAGTTCTTC. This translates into CASSLISDEQFF. This chain links TRBV28 with TRBJ2-1; D gene ambiguous. The CDR3 length is 12 residues. V shed 2 bases and J shed 8 bases, with 7 bases lying between them. Germline CDR1 reads MDHEN; CDR2 reads SYDVKM.

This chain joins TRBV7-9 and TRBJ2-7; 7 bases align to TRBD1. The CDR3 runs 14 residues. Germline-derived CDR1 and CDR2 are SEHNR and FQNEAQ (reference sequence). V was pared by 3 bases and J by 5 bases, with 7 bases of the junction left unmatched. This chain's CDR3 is CASSLAGGDHEQYF. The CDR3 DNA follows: TGTGCCAGCAGCTTGGCAGGGGGAGACCACGAGCAGTACTTC.

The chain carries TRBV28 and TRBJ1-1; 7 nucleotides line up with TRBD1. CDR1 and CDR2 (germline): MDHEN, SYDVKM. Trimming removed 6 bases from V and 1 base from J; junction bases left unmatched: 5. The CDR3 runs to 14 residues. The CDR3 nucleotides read TGTGCCAGCAGGGGTAACAGGGGGAACACTGAAGCTTTCTTT. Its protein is CASRGNRGNTEAFF. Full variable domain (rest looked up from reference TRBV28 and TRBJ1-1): DVKVTQSSRYLVKRTGEKVFLECVQDMDHENMFWYRQDPGLGLRLIYFSYDVKMKEKGDIPEGYSVSREKKERFSLILESASTNQTSMYLCASRGNRGNTEAFFGQGTRLTVV.

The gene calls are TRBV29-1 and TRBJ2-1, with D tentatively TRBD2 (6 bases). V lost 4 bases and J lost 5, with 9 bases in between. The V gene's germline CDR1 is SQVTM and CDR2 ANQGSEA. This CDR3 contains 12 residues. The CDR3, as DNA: TGCAGCGTTGGCGGGGTTAACAATGAGCAGTTCTTC. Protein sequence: CSVGGVNNEQFF.

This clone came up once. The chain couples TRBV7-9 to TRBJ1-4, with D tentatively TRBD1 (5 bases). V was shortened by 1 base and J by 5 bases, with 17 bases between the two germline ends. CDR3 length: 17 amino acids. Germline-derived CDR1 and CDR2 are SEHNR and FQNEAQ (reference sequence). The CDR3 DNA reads TGTGCCAGCAGCTTAGTCGGGCGCGGGGCGAAAAATGAAAAACTGTTTTTT. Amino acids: CASSLVGRGAKNEKLFF.

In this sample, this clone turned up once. This CDR3 is CASSLTGRSPLHF. CDR3 bases: TGTGCCAGCAGCTTAACAGGTCGTTCACCCCTCCACTTT. The J gene is TRBJ1-6, the V gene TRBV7-3; D unclear. The germline V gene has CDR1 SGHTA and CDR2 FQGTGA. The V gene lost 0 bases and the J gene lost 9 bases, with 6 bases spanning the gap. This CDR3 region has 13 residues. Complete variable domain (other parts from reference TRBV7-3 and TRBJ1-6): GAGVSQTPSNKVTEKGKYVELRCDPISGHTALYWYRQSLGQGPEFLIYFQGTGAADDSGLPNDRFFAVRPEGSVSTLKIQRTERGDSAVYLCASSLTGRSPLHFGNGTRLTVT.

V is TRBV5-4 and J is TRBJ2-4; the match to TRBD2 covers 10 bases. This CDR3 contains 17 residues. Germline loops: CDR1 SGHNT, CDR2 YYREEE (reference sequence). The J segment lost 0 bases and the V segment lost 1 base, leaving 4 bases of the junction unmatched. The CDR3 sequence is CASSLTSGTVAKNIQYF. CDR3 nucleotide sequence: TGTGCCAGCAGCTTGACTAGCGGGACCGTAGCCAAAAACATTCAGTACTTC. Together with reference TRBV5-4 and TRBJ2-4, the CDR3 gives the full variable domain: ETGVTQSPTHLIKTRGQQVTLRCSSQSGHNTVSWYQQALGQGPQFIFQYYREEENGRGNFPPRFSGLQFPNYSSELNVNALELDDSALYLCASSLTSGTVAKNIQYFGAGTRLSVL.

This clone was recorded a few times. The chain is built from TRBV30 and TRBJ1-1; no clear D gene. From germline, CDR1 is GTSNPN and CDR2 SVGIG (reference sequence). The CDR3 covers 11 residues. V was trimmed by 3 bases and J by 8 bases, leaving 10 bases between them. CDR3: CAWSAALEAFF. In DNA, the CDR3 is TGTGCCTGGAGCGCCGCCTTGGAAGCTTTCTTT.

The CDR3 sequence: CASNVDTVYGYTF. The CDR3 DNA reads as TGTGCCAGTAACGTTGACACCGTCTATGGCTACACCTTC. The V call is TRBV19, the J call TRBJ1-2; D unresolved. V lost 7 bases and J 4 bases, leaving 13 bases between the germline ends. Germline CDR1 LNHDA, CDR2 SQIVND (reference sequence). The CDR3 length is 13 residues.

For the CDR3, the DNA is TGTGCCAGTAGTATAAGGAGGACAGGGGTGAGCACTGAAGCTTTCTTT. Amino acids: CASSIRRTGVSTEAFF. J is TRBJ1-1 and V is TRBV19; TRBD1 agrees at 9 bases. CDR1 and CDR2 from the germline V gene are LNHDA and SQIVND (reference sequence). The CDR3 is made up of 16 amino acids. V lost 2 bases to trimming and J lost 4 bases; unmatched junction nucleotides: 8.

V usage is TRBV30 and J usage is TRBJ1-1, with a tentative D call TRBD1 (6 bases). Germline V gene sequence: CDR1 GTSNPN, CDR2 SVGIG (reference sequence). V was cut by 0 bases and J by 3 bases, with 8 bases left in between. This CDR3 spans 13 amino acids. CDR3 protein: CAWSVRGDTEAFF. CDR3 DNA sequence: TGTGCCTGGAGTGTCAGGGGAGACACTGAAGCTTTCTTT.

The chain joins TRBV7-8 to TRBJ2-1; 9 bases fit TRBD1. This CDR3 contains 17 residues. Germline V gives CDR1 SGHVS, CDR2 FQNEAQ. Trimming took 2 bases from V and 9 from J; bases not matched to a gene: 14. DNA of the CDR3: TGTGCCAGCAGCTTAAAACTTTGGGGACAGGGCCTCGGTGAGCAGTTCTTC. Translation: CASSLKLWGQGLGEQFF.

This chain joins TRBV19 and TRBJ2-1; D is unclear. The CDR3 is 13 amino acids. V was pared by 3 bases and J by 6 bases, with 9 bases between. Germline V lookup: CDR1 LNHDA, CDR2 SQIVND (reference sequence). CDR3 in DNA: TGTGCCAGTAGTATTGAATGGCCCAATGAGCAGTTCTTC. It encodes CASSIEWPNEQFF.

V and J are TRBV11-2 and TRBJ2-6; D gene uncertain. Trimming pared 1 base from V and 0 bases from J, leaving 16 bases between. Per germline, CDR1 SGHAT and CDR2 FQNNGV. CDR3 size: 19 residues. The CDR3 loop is CASSLVIPQQSSGANVLTF. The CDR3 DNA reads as TGTGCCAGCAGCTTAGTGATACCCCAACAGAGCTCTGGGGCCAACGTCCTGACTTTC.

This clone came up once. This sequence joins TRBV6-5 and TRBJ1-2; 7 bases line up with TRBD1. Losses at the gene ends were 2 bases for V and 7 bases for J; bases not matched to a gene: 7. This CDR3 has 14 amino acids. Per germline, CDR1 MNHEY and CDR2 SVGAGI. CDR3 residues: CASSYQGGRFGYTF. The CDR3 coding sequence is TGTGCCAGCAGTTACCAGGGGGGACGGTTTGGCTACACCTTC.

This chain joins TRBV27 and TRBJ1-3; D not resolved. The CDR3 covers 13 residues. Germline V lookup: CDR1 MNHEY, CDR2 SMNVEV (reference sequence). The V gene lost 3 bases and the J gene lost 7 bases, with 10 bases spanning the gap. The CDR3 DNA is TGTGCCAGCAGTTTCTCCAGACACAACACCATATATTTT. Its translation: CASSFSRHNTIYF.

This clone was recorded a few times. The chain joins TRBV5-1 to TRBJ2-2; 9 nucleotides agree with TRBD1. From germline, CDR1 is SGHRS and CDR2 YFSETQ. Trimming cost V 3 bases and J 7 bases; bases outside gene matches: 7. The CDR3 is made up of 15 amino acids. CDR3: CASSSGTGYGGELFF. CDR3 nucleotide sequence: TGCGCCAGCAGCTCCGGGACAGGGTATGGCGGGGAGCTGTTTTTT.

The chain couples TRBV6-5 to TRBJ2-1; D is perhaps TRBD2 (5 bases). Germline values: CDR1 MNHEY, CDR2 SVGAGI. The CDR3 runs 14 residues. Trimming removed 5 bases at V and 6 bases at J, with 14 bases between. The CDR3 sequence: CASSNLRGSNEQFF. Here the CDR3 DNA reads TGTGCCAGCAGTAACCTACGCGGGTCCAATGAGCAGTTCTTC.

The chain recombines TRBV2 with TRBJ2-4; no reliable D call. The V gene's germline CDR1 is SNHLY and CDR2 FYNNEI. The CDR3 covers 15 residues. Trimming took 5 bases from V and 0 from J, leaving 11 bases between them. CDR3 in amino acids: CASSSQSLAKNIQYF. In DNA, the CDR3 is TGTGCCAGCAGTTCCCAAAGTCTAGCCAAAAACATTCAGTACTTC.

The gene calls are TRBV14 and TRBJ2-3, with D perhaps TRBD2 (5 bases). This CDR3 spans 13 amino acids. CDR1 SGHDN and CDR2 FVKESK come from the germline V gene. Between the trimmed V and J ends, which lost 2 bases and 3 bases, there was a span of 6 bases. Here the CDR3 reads CASSQPGTDTQYF. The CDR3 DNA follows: TGTGCCAGCAGCCAACCGGGAACAGATACGCAGTATTTT.